This T cell receptor beta chain was observed in a study of blood T cells in healthy people across ages. Overall study results and limits: Estimates drawn from one million T cells were deemed to understate diversity.

Germline V gene data show CDR1 as MNHEY and CDR2 as SVGEGT. This CDR3 comprises 13 residues. Trimming removed 6 bases from V and 3 bases from J, with 12 bases in between. Primers used in a second PCR of roughly 7 to 11 cycles were a sample-barcoded 5' primer and a J-beta primer mix. One entry per CDR3 protein results from TCRdb running MiXCR on the 5' RACE reads. The sample has 1.5 million or so distinct CDR3 sequences, about 42% seen once. This clonotype showed up just a few times. What it binds is unknown. The sequenced material came from blood. This receptor was identified in a woman between 18 and 29 years old in good health. V gene TRBV6-2 or TRBV6-3 combines with J gene TRBJ2-7; D is perhaps TRBD2 (6 bases). The CDR3 reads CASSPSDYYEQYF. CDR3 bases: TGTGCCAGCAGCCCCTCGGACTACTACGAGCAGTACTTC.